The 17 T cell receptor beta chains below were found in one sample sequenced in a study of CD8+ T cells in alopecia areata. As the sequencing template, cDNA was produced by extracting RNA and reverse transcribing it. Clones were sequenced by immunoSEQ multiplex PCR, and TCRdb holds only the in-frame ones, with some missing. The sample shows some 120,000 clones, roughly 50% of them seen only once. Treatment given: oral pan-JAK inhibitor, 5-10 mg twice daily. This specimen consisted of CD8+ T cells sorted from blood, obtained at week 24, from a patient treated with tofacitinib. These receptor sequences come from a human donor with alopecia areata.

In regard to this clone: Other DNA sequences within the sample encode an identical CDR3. The CDR3 loop is CAWNLGGNTEAFF. For the CDR3, the DNA is TGTGCCTGGAATTTAGGGGGGAACACTGAAGCTTTCTTT. This chain links TRBV30 with TRBJ1-1; maybe TRBD1 (6 bases). Trimming took 4 bases from V and 1 from J, leaving 10 bases between them. The germline gives CDR1 GTSNPN, CDR2 SVGIG (reference sequence). This CDR3 spans 13 amino acids. The variable domain in full, completed from reference TRBV30 and TRBJ1-1, reads SQTIHQWPATLVQPVGSPLSLECTVEGTSNPNLYWYRQAAGRGLQLLFYSVGIGQISSEVPQNLSASRPQDRQFILSSKKLLLSDSGFYLCAWNLGGNTEAFFGQGTRLTVV.

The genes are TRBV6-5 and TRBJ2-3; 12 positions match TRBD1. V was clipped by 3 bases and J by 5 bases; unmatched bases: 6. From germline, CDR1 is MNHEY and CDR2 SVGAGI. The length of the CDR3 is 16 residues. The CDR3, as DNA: TGTGCCAGCAGTTATATGGGACAGGGGGCTGGAGATACGCAGTATTTT. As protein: CASSYMGQGAGDTQYF.

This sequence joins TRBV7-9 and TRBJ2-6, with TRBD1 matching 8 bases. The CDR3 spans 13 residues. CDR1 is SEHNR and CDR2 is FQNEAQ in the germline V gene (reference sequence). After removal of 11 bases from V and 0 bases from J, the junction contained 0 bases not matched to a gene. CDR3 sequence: CAGTGSGANVLTF. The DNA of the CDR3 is TGTGCCGGGACAGGCTCTGGGGCCAACGTCCTGACTTTC.

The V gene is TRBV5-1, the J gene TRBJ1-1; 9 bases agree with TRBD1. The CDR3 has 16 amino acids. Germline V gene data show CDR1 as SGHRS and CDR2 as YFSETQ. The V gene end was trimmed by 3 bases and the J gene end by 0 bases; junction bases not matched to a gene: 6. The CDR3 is CASSWGTGLMNTEAFF. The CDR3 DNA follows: TGCGCCAGCAGCTGGGGGACAGGGCTCATGAACACTGAAGCTTTCTTT.

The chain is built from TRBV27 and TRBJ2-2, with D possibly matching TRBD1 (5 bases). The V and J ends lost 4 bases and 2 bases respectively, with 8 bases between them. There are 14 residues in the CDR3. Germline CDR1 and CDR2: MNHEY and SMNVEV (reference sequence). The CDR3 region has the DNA TGTGCCAGCAGTTCGACAGAAAACACCGGGGAGCTGTTTTTT. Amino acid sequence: CASSSTENTGELFF.

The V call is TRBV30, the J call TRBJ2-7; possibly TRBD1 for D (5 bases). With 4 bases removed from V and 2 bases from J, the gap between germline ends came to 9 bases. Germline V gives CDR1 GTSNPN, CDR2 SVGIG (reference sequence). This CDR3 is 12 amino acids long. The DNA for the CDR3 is TGTGCCTGGAAAGGGGCTACCTACGAGCAGTACTTC. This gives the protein CAWKGATYEQYF.

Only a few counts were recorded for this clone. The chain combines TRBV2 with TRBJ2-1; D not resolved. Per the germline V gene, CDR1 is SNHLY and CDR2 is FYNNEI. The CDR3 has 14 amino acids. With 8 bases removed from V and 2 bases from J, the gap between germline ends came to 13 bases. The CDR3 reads CASGPGDTYNEQFF. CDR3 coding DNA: TGTGCCAGCGGACCCGGCGATACCTACAATGAGCAGTTCTTC. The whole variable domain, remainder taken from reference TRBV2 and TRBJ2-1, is EPEVTQTPSHQVTQMGQEVILRCVPISNHLYFYWYRQILGQKVEFLVSFYNNEISEKSEIFDDQFSVERPDGSNFTLKIRSTKLEDSAMYFCASGPGDTYNEQFFGPGTRLTVL.

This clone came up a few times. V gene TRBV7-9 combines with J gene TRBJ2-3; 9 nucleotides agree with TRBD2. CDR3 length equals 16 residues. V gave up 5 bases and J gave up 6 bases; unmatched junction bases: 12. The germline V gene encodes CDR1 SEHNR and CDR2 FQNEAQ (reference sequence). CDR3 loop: CASSPLAGAGMDTQYF. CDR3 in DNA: TGTGCCAGCAGCCCATTAGCGGGGGCCGGAATGGATACGCAGTATTTT. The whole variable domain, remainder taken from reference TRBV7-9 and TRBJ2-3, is DTGVSQNPRHKITKRGQNVTFRCDPISEHNRLYWYRQTLGQGPEFLTYFQNEAQLEKSRLLSDRFSAERPKGSFSTLEIQRTEQGDSAMYLCASSPLAGAGMDTQYFGPGTRLTVL.

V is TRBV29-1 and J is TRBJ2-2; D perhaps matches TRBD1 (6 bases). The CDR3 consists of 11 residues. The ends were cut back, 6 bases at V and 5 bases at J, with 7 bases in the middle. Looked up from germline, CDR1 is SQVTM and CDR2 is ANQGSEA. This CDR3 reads CSVGATGELFF. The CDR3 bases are TGCAGCGTGGGGGCTACCGGGGAGCTGTTTTTT.

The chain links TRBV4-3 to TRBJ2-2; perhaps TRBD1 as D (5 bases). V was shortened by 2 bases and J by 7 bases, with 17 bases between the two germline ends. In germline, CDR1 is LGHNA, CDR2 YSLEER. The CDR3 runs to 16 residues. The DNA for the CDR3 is TGCGCCAGCAGCCAAAGGGTAGCTGGGGCTGGCGGGGAGCTGTTTTTT. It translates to CASSQRVAGAGGELFF.

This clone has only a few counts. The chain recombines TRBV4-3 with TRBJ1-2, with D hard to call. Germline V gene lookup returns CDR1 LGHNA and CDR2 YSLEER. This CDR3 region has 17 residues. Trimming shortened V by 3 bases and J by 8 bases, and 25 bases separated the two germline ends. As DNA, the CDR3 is TGCGCCAGCAGCCATATAACGTCGGCTCCCGGGGTGGGAGGCTACACCTTC. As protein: CASSHITSAPGVGGYTF.

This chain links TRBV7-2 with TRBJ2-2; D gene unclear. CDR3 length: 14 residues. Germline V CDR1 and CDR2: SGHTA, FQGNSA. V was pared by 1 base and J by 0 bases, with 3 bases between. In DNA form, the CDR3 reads TGTGCCAGCAGCTTAGGGGCGAACACCGGGGAGCTGTTTTTT. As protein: CASSLGANTGELFF.

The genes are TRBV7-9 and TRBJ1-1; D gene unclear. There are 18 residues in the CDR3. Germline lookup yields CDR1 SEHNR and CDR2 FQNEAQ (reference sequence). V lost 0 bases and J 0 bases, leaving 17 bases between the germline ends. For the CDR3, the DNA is TGTGCCAGCAGCTTAGCGCTTGACCCCTTTCGAATGAACACTGAAGCTTTCTTT. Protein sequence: CASSLALDPFRMNTEAFF.

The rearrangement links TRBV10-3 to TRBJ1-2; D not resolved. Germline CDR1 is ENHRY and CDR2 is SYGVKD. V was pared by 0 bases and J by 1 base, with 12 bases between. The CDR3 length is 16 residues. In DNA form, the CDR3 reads TGTGCCATCAGTGAGTCGACGGCGGAAATTAACTATGGCTACACCTTC. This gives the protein CAISESTAEINYGYTF.

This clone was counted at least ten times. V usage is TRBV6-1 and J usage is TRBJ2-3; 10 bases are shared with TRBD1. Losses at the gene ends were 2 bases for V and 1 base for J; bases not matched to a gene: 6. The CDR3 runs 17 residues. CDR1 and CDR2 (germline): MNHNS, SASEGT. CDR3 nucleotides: TGTGCCAGCAGTGAATTCGCCGGGACAGGGGGCACAGATACGCAGTATTTT. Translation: CASSEFAGTGGTDTQYF.

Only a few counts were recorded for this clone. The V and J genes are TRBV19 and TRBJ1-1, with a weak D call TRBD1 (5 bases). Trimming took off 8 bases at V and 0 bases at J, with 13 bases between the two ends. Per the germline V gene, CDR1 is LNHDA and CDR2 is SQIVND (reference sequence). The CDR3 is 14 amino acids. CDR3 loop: CASDPGTMNTEAFF. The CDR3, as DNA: TGTGCCAGTGATCCCGGGACCATGAACACTGAAGCTTTCTTT.

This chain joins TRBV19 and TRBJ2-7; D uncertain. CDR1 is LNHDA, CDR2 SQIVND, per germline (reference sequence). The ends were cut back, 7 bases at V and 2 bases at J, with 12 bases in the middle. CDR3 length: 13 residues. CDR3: CASTGEAPYEQYF. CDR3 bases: TGTGCCAGTACTGGCGAAGCCCCCTACGAGCAGTACTTC.